The TCR beta chain described here comes from a study of blood T cell repertoires in COVID-19. Study details: Samples came from the United States, Italy and Spain, spanning acute and convalescent COVID-19.

CDR3 length: 13 residues. Trimming cost V 7 bases and J 6 bases, with 18 bases left between them. Germline assignment: CDR1 SQVTM and CDR2 ANQGSEA. This clone was seen only a few times. In the original processing: Scientists estimated how many nucleated cells there were by amplifying reference gene primers. Sequencing was performed with immunoSEQ multiplex PCR; in TCRdb, only in-frame clones are kept and a portion is missing. D and trimming come from the DNA, and the V and J calls and clone size come from that table. In the table there are about 64,000 clones, about four fifths of which are singletons.

The material sequenced was peripheral blood. This TCR derives from a human donor in a cohort sampled during active COVID-19. The V and J genes are TRBV29-1 and TRBJ1-2, with D perhaps TRBD1 (6 bases). CDR3 loop: CSAFSGGLDGYTF. CDR3 nucleotides: TGCAGCGCCTTTTCGGGGGGGCTCGATGGCTACACCTTC.